These 14 T cell receptor beta chains came from one sample sequenced in a study of T cell repertoires in cytomegalovirus infection. TCRdb reprocessed the reads via MiXCR and lists one record per CDR3 protein. The data hold 750,000 to 900,000 distinct CDR3 sequences, with 25% to 30% observed a single time. Antigens for these TCRs are unknown. The sequenced sample was cultured CD8+ T cells from PBMCs, obtained from culture after CMV antigen stimulation. The source is a human donor in good health (CMV status not recorded). Some clones in this sample may be carry-over from other donors' samples.

This clonotype has a count of ten or more. The CDR3 DNA reads TGTGCCAGCAGCTTAGCGTTCCCCGCACCCTACGAGCAGTACTTC. Translated, it gives CASSLAFPAPYEQYF. The V gene is TRBV7-9, the J gene TRBJ2-7; D gene ambiguous. The CDR3 spans 15 residues. Germline lookup yields CDR1 SEHNR and CDR2 FQNEAQ (reference sequence). V shed 0 bases and J shed 2 bases, with 11 bases lying between them. The full variable domain, its missing parts supplied by reference TRBV7-9 and TRBJ2-7, is DTGVSQNPRHKITKRGQNVTFRCDPISEHNRLYWYRQTLGQGPEFLTYFQNEAQLEKSRLLSDRFSAERPKGSFSTLEIQRTEQGDSAMYLCASSLAFPAPYEQYFGPGTRLTVT.

DNA of the CDR3: TGTGCCAGCGGGGCTAGCGGGGGGGCCCCAGATACGCAGTATTTT. This encodes CASGASGGAPDTQYF. This chain uses TRBV2 with TRBJ2-3, with 12 nucleotides matching TRBD2. V lost 8 bases, J lost 4 bases, and 7 bases stayed unmatched. CDR3 length equals 15 residues. Germline CDR1 SNHLY, CDR2 FYNNEI.

This clonotype has at least ten counts. J is TRBJ1-1 and V is TRBV7-8; D is perhaps TRBD1 (6 bases). CDR3 length equals 13 residues. Trimming pared 4 bases from V and 7 bases from J, leaving 13 bases between. Germline CDR1 reads SGHVS; CDR2 reads FQNEAQ. CDR3 DNA sequence: TGTGCCAGCAGCTCAGAGGACAGATTTGAAGCTTTCTTT. Translated, it gives CASSSEDRFEAFF.

The chain uses TRBV15 and TRBJ1-1; 10 positions agree with TRBD1. V shed 3 bases and J 3 bases; nucleotides not matched to a gene: 4. CDR1 and CDR2 (germline): LNHNV, YYDKDF (reference sequence). This CDR3 comprises 15 residues. The CDR3 region has the DNA TGTGCCACCAGCAGGGGGGACAGGGGTGACACTGAAGCTTTCTTT. This codes for CATSRGDRGDTEAFF. The entire variable domain, with the rest obtained from reference TRBV15 and TRBJ1-1, is as follows: DAMVIQNPRYQVTQFGKPVTLSCSQTLNHNVMYWYQQKSSQAPKLLFHYYDKDFNNEADTPDNFQSRRPNTSFCFLDIRSPGLGDTAMYLCATSRGDRGDTEAFFGQGTRLTVV.

The chain couples TRBV9 to TRBJ1-6; possible D gene TRBD1, 5 bases. Germline CDR1 and CDR2: SGDLS and YYNGEE. Trimming took off 0 bases at V and 1 base at J, with 14 bases between the two ends. The CDR3 sequence is 18 residues long. The chain's CDR3 is CASSVGDRHPSYNSPLHF. CDR3 nucleotides: TGTGCCAGCAGCGTAGGGGACCGCCACCCGTCCTATAATTCACCCCTCCACTTT.

This chain uses TRBV6-5 with TRBJ1-1; unclear D gene. The germline gives CDR1 MNHEY, CDR2 SVGAGI. The CDR3 runs 15 residues. The V and J ends lost 2 bases and 11 bases respectively, with 21 bases between them. CDR3 nucleotide sequence: TGTGCCAGCAGTTACGCAATCCCCTTAGGCGATGAGGCTTTCTTT. Amino acids: CASSYAIPLGDEAFF.

The chain employs TRBV2 and TRBJ1-2, with 8 positions matching TRBD1. CDR3 length equals 14 residues. Germline loops: CDR1 SNHLY, CDR2 FYNNEI. The V and J ends lost 4 bases and 3 bases, in that order; junction bases with no gene match: 4. This CDR3 is CASSGTGKYYGYTF. The CDR3 region has the DNA TGTGCCAGCAGTGGGACAGGGAAATACTATGGCTACACCTTC.

The V gene is TRBV5-6, the J gene TRBJ1-2; D is unresolved. The ends were cut back, 3 bases at V and 7 bases at J, with 13 bases in the middle. Germline V CDR1 and CDR2: SGHDT, YYEEEE. The CDR3 is made up of 13 amino acids. The CDR3 DNA sequence: TGTGCCAGCAGCTCGGGGATTATCGGTGGCTACACCTTC. Translated, it gives CASSSGIIGGYTF.

V is TRBV7-6 and J is TRBJ2-3; possibly TRBD1 for D (6 bases). Germline CDR1 SGHVS, CDR2 FNYEAQ. The germline V and J ends were trimmed by 4 bases and 0 bases, with 17 bases remaining between them. This CDR3 has 17 amino acids. CDR3 region: CASSSLPGQISTDTQYF. CDR3 in DNA: TGTGCCAGCAGCTCTCTCCCCGGACAGATAAGCACAGATACGCAGTATTTT.

V usage is TRBV9 and J usage is TRBJ1-1; D possibly corresponds to TRBD1 (6 bases). Trimming stripped 0 bases from V and 1 base from J, with 7 bases between. In germline, CDR1 is SGDLS, CDR2 YYNGEE. CDR3 length equals 14 residues. For the CDR3, the DNA is TGTGCCAGCAGCGTAGCACAGGGGAACACTGAAGCTTTCTTT. Translated, it gives CASSVAQGNTEAFF.

This clonotype was picked up a small number of times. The chain employs TRBV6-1 and TRBJ2-5, with a possible D match to TRBD1 (6 bases). Per germline, CDR1 MNHNS and CDR2 SASEGT. This CDR3 comprises 15 residues. Trimming took off 5 bases at V and 1 base at J, with 14 bases between the two ends. The CDR3 spells CASSPPGQIQETQYF. The CDR3, as DNA: TGTGCCAGCAGTCCACCAGGACAGATCCAAGAGACCCAGTACTTC.

V is TRBV27 and J is TRBJ1-6; maybe TRBD1 (6 bases). V was pared by 6 bases and J by 14 bases, with 11 bases between. The CDR3 runs to 11 residues. Germline V gene data show CDR1 as MNHEY and CDR2 as SMNVEV (reference sequence). The CDR3 loop reads CASSQGSTLHF. CDR3 nucleotides: TGTGCCAGCAGCCAGGGGTCAACCCTCCACTTT.

This sequence joins TRBV12-3 or TRBV12-4 and TRBJ2-7; possibly TRBD1 for D (6 bases). The CDR3 covers 13 residues. V lost 6 bases to trimming and J lost 1 base, with 10 bases between them. The DNA of the CDR3 is TGTGCCAGCAGAATGACAGGTTCCTACGAGCAGTACTTC. Its translation is CASRMTGSYEQYF.

This clonotype has only a few counts. The V call is TRBV12-3 or TRBV12-4, the J call TRBJ2-4; D possibly corresponds to TRBD2 (7 bases). V was shortened by 8 bases and J by 7 bases, with 15 bases between the two germline ends. The CDR3 is 13 residues long. CDR3 residues: CASCRGAGNIQYF. The CDR3 DNA reads as TGTGCCAGCTGTCGGGGGGCCGGGAACATTCAGTACTTC.